This T cell receptor (beta chain) originates from a study of blood T cell repertoires in COVID-19. J lost 4 bases, V lost 0 bases, and 14 bases had no gene match. The CDR3 is 18 amino acids. CDR1 is MGHRA and CDR2 is YSYEKL in the germline V gene. Original analysis: Estimation of nucleated cell counts relied on the amplification of reference gene primers. Assay: immunoSEQ multiplex PCR; the TCRdb copy retains only in-frame clones and omits some. D and trimming were read from the DNA, whereas the V and J calls and clone size are those reported in that table. Of some 250,000 clones listed, roughly 79% were seen once; the top ten hold roughly 8%.

This chain joins TRBV4-1 and TRBJ1-1; 7 nucleotides match TRBD1. What was sequenced was peripheral blood. The TCR was taken from a woman older than 75 with COVID-19, enrolled during active disease. The CDR3 region is CASSQDVGRPRGLTEAFF. CDR3 coding DNA: TGCGCCAGCAGCCAAGATGTTGGCAGACCAAGGGGGCTCACTGAAGCTTTCTTT.